This is a list of T cell receptor beta chains from one sample in a study of blood T cell repertoires in COVID-19. Clones were read by immunoSEQ multiplex PCR, and TCRdb kept only the in-frame ones, dropping some. The sample lists 350,000 to 400,000 clones, 80% to 90% occurring once. Input material: peripheral blood. The receptors come from a woman aged 25-40 years with COVID-19, enrolled during active disease. Both conserved end residues are part of each CDR3. The D gene is left open where the match is weak. Only part of the rows carry a size: once, few, many, or a class if the clone is expanded.

v_call	d_call	clone_size	j_call	cdr3_nt	cdr3_aa
TRBV5-6	TRBD1	.	TRBJ2-2	TGTGCCAGCAGCTTGCCCCGGACAGGGTTTGGTAACACCGGGGAGCTGTTTTTT	CASSLPRTGFGNTGELFF
TRBV27	.	once	TRBJ2-5	TGTGCCAGCAGTCCAGGTTGGCAGGGAGAGACCCAGTACTTC	CASSPGWQGETQYF
TRBV24-1	TRBD1	.	TRBJ1-2	TGTGCCACCAGTGATTTTAGGACAGGGTATGGCTACACCTTC	CATSDFRTGYGYTF
TRBV5-4	TRBD2	.	TRBJ2-1	TGTGCCAGCAGCTTGTGGCTAGCGGTCTACAATGAGCAGTTCTTC	CASSLWLAVYNEQFF
TRBV27	.	.	TRBJ2-3	TGTGCCAGCAGTCCCCTCACTAGTGATACGCAGTATTTT	CASSPLTSDTQYF
TRBV7-9	.	.	TRBJ1-6	TGTGCCAGCAGCCAGCGGGTTCCACCCCTCCACTTT	CASSQRVPPLHF
TRBV29-1	TRBD1	.	TRBJ1-1	TGCAGCGTCATGACAGGGGCCGCTGAAGCTTTCTTT	CSVMTGAAEAFF
TRBV19	.	.	TRBJ2-6	TGTGCCAGTAGTATACGGACACTCCGGGCCTCTGGGGCCAACGTCCTGACTTTC	CASSIRTLRASGANVLTF
TRBV10-2	.	.	TRBJ1-1	TGCGCCAGCAGTGAGTCGCGTAACACTGAAGCTTTCTTT	CASSESRNTEAFF
TRBV6-5	.	.	TRBJ1-1	TGTGCCAGCAGTCAACAGGTCGGATGGAACACTGAAGCTTTCTTT	CASSQQVGWNTEAFF
TRBV3-1/TRBV3-2	TRBD2	.	TRBJ2-5	TGTGCCAGCAGCCAAGTGTGGACTAGCGGGGGGCAGCGGGAGACCCAGTACTTC	CASSQVWTSGGQRETQYF
TRBV28	TRBD1	.	TRBJ1-4	TGTGCCAGCAGTTCGTCGGACAGGAAAAAACTGTTTTTT	CASSSSDRKKLFF
TRBV11-2	.	.	TRBJ2-5	TGTGCCGTGAAGACATTACGAGAGACCCAGTACTTC	CAVKTLRETQYF
TRBV5-8	.	.	TRBJ2-1	TGTGCCAGCAGCTTGGTCGGAGGAACTTGGGGTGGGAATGAGCAGTTCTTC	CASSLVGGTWGGNEQFF
TRBV27	.	once	TRBJ1-1	TGTGCCAGCAGTTTAAGCGGGGTAGGCCCTGAAGCTTTCTTT	CASSLSGVGPEAFF
TRBV7-9	TRBD2	.	TRBJ2-1	TGTGCCAGCAGCTTACAGGCGGGAGTTAACAATGAGCAGTTCTTC	CASSLQAGVNNEQFF
TRBV18	.	.	TRBJ2-7	TGTGCCAGCTCACCACGTCAGGCGACCTACGAGCAGTACTTC	CASSPRQATYEQYF
TRBV7-8	TRBD2	.	TRBJ2-7	TGTGCCAGCAGCTTAGCGGGGGGGTCCTACGAGCAGTACTTC	CASSLAGGSYEQYF
TRBV7-5	.	once	TRBJ2-6	TGTGCCAGAAGCTTAGACGCGGGCGTAGGCCTGACTTTC	CARSLDAGVGLTF
TRBV7-9	.	once	TRBJ1-3	TGTGCCAGCAGCTTGGTTCCCGAGGGTGGAAACACCATATATTTT	CASSLVPEGGNTIYF
TRBV10-3	.	.	TRBJ1-2	TGTGCCATCAGCGTACAGGGAGAGGGAGGCTACACCTTC	CAISVQGEGGYTF
TRBV5-6	.	.	TRBJ1-1	TGTGCCAGCACCGGCCGCACCAGGGTCACTGAAGCTTTCTTT	CASTGRTRVTEAFF